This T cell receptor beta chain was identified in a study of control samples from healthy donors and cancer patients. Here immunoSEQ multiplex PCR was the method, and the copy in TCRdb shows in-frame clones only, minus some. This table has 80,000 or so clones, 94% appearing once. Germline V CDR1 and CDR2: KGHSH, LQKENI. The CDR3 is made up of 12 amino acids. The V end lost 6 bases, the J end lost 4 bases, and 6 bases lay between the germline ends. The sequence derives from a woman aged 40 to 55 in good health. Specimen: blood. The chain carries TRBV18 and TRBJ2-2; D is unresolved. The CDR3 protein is CASSLVTGELFF. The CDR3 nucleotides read TGTGCCAGCTCCCTCGTCACCGGGGAGCTGTTTTTT.